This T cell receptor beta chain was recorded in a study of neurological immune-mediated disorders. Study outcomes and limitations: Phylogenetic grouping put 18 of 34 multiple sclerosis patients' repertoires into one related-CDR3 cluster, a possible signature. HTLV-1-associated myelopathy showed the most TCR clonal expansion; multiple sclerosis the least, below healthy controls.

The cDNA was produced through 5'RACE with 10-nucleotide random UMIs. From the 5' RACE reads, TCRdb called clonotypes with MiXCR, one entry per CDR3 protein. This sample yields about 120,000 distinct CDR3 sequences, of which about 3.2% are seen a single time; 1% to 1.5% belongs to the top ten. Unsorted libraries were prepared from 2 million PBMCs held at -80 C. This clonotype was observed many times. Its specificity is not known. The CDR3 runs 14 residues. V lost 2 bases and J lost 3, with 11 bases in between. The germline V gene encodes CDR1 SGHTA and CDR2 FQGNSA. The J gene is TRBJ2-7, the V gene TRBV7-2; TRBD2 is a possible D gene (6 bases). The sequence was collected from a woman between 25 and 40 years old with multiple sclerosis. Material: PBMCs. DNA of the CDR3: TGTGCCAGCAGCTTATCTGGCGGGAACTACGAGCAGTACTTC. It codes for CASSLSGGNYEQYF. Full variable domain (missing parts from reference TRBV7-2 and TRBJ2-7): GAGVSQSPSNKVTEKGKDVELRCDPISGHTALYWYRQSLGQGLEFLIYFQGNSAPDKSGLPSDRFSAERTGGSVSTLTIQRTQQEDSAVYLCASSLSGGNYEQYFGPGTRLTVT.